Shown below are 17 T cell receptor beta chains from a single sample sequenced in a study of blood T cell repertoires in COVID-19. Produced via immunoSEQ multiplex PCR; TCRdb's table is partial and in-frame only. The table includes around 98,000 clones, around 82% detected once. Sequencing was performed on peripheral blood. All receptors come from a man between 65 and 85 years old with active or convalescent COVID-19.

The chain couples TRBV27 to TRBJ2-7, with D tentatively TRBD1 (6 bases). The germline CDR1 and CDR2 sequences are MNHEY and SMNVEV (reference sequence). Trimming removed 11 bases from V and 4 bases from J, with 18 bases in between. The CDR3 loop spans 13 amino acids. The CDR3 DNA is TGTGCCTACAGCACGCAGGGGAAGTACGAGCAGTACTTC. Its protein product is CAYSTQGKYEQYF.

This sequence joins TRBV5-1 and TRBJ2-7; tentative D call: TRBD2 (7 bases). Deletions cut 5 bases from V and 6 bases from J, with 15 bases between. CDR1 is SGHRS, CDR2 YFSETQ, per germline. This CDR3 is built from 13 residues. Written as DNA, the CDR3 is TGCGCCAGCAGTCAAGGGGGGAGGGGCGAGCAGTACTTC. Residues: CASSQGGRGEQYF.

The CDR3 loop reads CASKRGGAYQETQYF. In nucleotides, the CDR3 is TGTGCCAGCAAAAGGGGGGGCGCCTACCAAGAGACCCAGTACTTC. The V and J genes are TRBV2 and TRBJ2-5; possibly TRBD2 for D (7 bases). Trimming removed 7 bases at V and 0 bases at J, with 15 bases between. The CDR3 spans 15 residues. Germline values: CDR1 SNHLY, CDR2 FYNNEI.

The chain links TRBV3-1 (or the pseudogene TRBV3-2) to TRBJ1-4; D possibly corresponds to TRBD1 (5 bases). This CDR3 comprises 16 residues. CDR1 and CDR2 from the germline V gene are LGHDT and YNNKEL (reference sequence). Trimming shortened V by 6 bases and J by 8 bases, and 22 bases separated the two germline ends. CDR3 in DNA: TGTGCCAGCAGTCCTCCGACAGAGGCGCTGAAAGAAAAACTGTTTTTT. Translation gives CASSPPTEALKEKLFF.

The sample holds a few counts of this clone. This chain connects TRBV9 to TRBJ1-3, with 7 bases lining up with TRBD1. Germline-derived CDR1 and CDR2 are SGDLS and YYNGEE. The CDR3 extends over 17 amino acids. With V trimmed by 3 bases and J by 2 bases, 11 bases remained unmatched. The CDR3 bases are TGTGCCAGCAGCGCCCCACCAGGCGACAGGGCTGGAAACACCATATATTTT. Translating gives CASSAPPGDRAGNTIYF.

The CDR3 nucleotides read TGTGCCAGCAGTTTTAGTCGCACGGTCTCTGGGGCCAACGTCCTGACTTTC. It is translated as CASSFSRTVSGANVLTF. The V and J genes are TRBV27 and TRBJ2-6; D not certain. CDR1 is MNHEY, CDR2 SMNVEV, per germline (reference sequence). CDR3 length: 17 residues. The V end lost 3 bases, the J end lost 0 bases, and 12 bases lay between the germline ends.

The chain joins TRBV5-6 to TRBJ1-1; no clear D gene. The V end lost 6 bases, the J end lost 4 bases, and 13 bases lay between the germline ends. Per germline, CDR1 SGHDT and CDR2 YYEEEE. The CDR3 runs to 13 residues. For the CDR3, the DNA is TGTGCCAGCAACACACCGGGAGGCACTGAAGCTTTCTTT. Its protein is CASNTPGGTEAFF.

The V call is TRBV5-6, the J call TRBJ2-5, with TRBD1 matching 11 bases. Germline values: CDR1 SGHDT, CDR2 YYEEEE. Trimming cost V 4 bases and J 5 bases; bases outside gene matches: 10. The CDR3 is 16 amino acids. The CDR3 here is CASSPSGQGGLETQYF. For the CDR3, the DNA is TGTGCCAGCAGCCCATCGGGACAGGGGGGTTTGGAGACCCAGTACTTC.

The rearrangement joins TRBV3-1 (or the pseudogene TRBV3-2) to TRBJ2-7; 8 bases are a match to TRBD2. V lost 1 base and J lost 4; bases outside the gene matches: 3. Germline CDR1 and CDR2: LGHDT and YNNKEL (reference sequence). The CDR3 has 14 amino acids. The CDR3 DNA follows: TGTGCCAGCAGCCAAGCGGGAGGGATATACGAGCAGTACTTC. Residues: CASSQAGGIYEQYF.

The V gene is TRBV2, the J gene TRBJ2-2, with a weak D call TRBD2 (7 bases). Deletions cut 3 bases from V and 5 bases from J, with 13 bases between. The germline gives CDR1 SNHLY, CDR2 FYNNEI. There are 15 residues in the CDR3. CDR3 residues: CASSEWGGETGELFF. CDR3 bases: TGTGCCAGCAGTGAGTGGGGGGGCGAAACCGGGGAGCTGTTTTTT. The variable domain in full, completed from reference TRBV2 and TRBJ2-2, reads EPEVTQTPSHQVTQMGQEVILRCVPISNHLYFYWYRQILGQKVEFLVSFYNNEISEKSEIFDDQFSVERPDGSNFTLKIRSTKLEDSAMYFCASSEWGGETGELFFGEGSRLTVL.

This chain joins TRBV6-6 and TRBJ2-7; the match to TRBD1 covers 7 bases. This CDR3 comprises 14 residues. Germline V gene data show CDR1 as MNHNY and CDR2 as SVGAGI (reference sequence). The V and J ends lost 4 bases and 3 bases, in that order; junction bases with no gene match: 6. The CDR3 here is CASSSTGLRYEQYF. The CDR3 DNA sequence: TGTGCCAGCAGTTCGACAGGGTTACGCTACGAGCAGTACTTC.

CDR3 DNA sequence: TGCGCCAGCAGCCAAGACTACCAGGGGGAGCAGTACTTC. This gives the protein CASSQDYQGEQYF. The V call is TRBV4-3, the J call TRBJ2-7; weak D call: TRBD1 (6 bases). This CDR3 contains 13 residues. Trimming stripped 0 bases from V and 7 bases from J, with 10 bases between. Germline-derived CDR1 and CDR2 are LGHNA and YSLEER.

The rearrangement uses TRBV7-2 and TRBJ2-7, with 7 bases matching TRBD1. CDR1 is SGHTA and CDR2 is FQGNSA in the germline V gene. V shed 2 bases and J 4 bases; nucleotides not matched to a gene: 17. The CDR3 consists of 18 residues. The CDR3 DNA reads as TGTGCCAGCAGCTTAAAGGGGGCCGGGGCGACAGGGAGTTACGAGCAGTACTTC. Translation gives CASSLKGAGATGSYEQYF.

The rearrangement links TRBV11-3 to TRBJ1-1, with no clear D. Germline values: CDR1 SGHNT, CDR2 YENEEA. V lost 4 bases to trimming and J lost 2 bases, with 2 bases between them. The CDR3 has 11 residues. CDR3 DNA sequence: TGTGCCAGCAGCTCAAACACTGAAGCTTTCTTT. This gives the protein CASSSNTEAFF.

The V call is TRBV5-1, the J call TRBJ1-1, with D perhaps TRBD1 (5 bases). Per germline, CDR1 SGHRS and CDR2 YFSETQ. The CDR3 extends over 15 amino acids. With 4 bases removed from V and 5 bases from J, the gap between germline ends came to 18 bases. CDR3 region: CASSPNSGGLTEAFF. DNA for the CDR3: TGCGCCAGCAGCCCCAATAGCGGGGGTTTAACTGAAGCTTTCTTT.

This rearrangement joins TRBV11-2 to TRBJ1-2; TRBD1 matches 10 bases. V lost 1 base and J lost 3; bases outside the gene matches: 2. CDR3 length: 15 amino acids. Germline V CDR1 and CDR2: SGHAT, FQNNGV. The DNA for the CDR3 is TGTGCCAGCAGCTTAGGGACAGGGGGGTACTATGGCTACACCTTC. Amino acids: CASSLGTGGYYGYTF.

The chain carries TRBV27 and TRBJ2-7; no reliable D call. CDR1 and CDR2 from the germline V gene are MNHEY and SMNVEV (reference sequence). The CDR3 length is 16 residues. Trimming shortened V by 6 bases and J by 0 bases, and 18 bases separated the two germline ends. In DNA form, the CDR3 reads TGTGCCAGCAGACTTACCTCGGGTCATAGCTCCTACGAGCAGTACTTC. This encodes CASRLTSGHSSYEQYF.